A single sample is the source of the 6 T cell receptor beta chains below, sequenced in a study of cytomegalovirus exposure and HLA in healthy donors. The protocol was immunoSEQ multiplex PCR, while the TCRdb copy is restricted to in-frame clones and leaves out a portion. The sample lists some 170,000 clones, roughly 90% occurring once. Sample: PBMCs. These receptors originate from a woman aged 18-30 years in good health and CMV-seropositive.

The rearrangement uses TRBV2 and TRBJ1-5, with D possibly TRBD1 on 6 matching bases. The germline V gene has CDR1 SNHLY and CDR2 FYNNEI. V lost 6 bases to trimming and J lost 11 bases, with 32 bases between them. The CDR3 loop spans 18 amino acids. In DNA form, the CDR3 reads TGTGCCAGCAGGCCGGACAGCTTTCAGCCCGGGGTGATTTATGCCCAGCATTTT. Amino acids: CASRPDSFQPGVIYAQHF. Together with reference TRBV2 and TRBJ1-5, the CDR3 gives the full variable domain: EPEVTQTPSHQVTQMGQEVILRCVPISNHLYFYWYRQILGQKVEFLVSFYNNEISEKSEIFDDQFSVERPDGSNFTLKIRSTKLEDSAMYFCASRPDSFQPGVIYAQHFGDGTRLSIL.

The J gene is TRBJ2-3, the V gene TRBV5-6, with D unresolved. CDR1 is SGHDT and CDR2 is YYEEEE in the germline V gene. The CDR3 consists of 12 residues. Trimming cost V 2 bases and J 3 bases, with 4 bases left between them. The CDR3 protein is CASSFVTDTQYF. CDR3 DNA: TGTGCCAGCAGCTTCGTAACAGATACGCAGTATTTT.

The chain is built from TRBV6-6 and TRBJ1-4; 7 bases line up with TRBD1. Trimming took 7 bases from V and 8 from J; bases not matched to a gene: 7. This CDR3 is built from 13 residues. CDR1 and CDR2 (germline): MNHNY, SVGAGI (reference sequence). CDR3 protein: CASIQGVREKLFF. In DNA form, the CDR3 reads TGTGCCAGCATTCAGGGGGTCAGGGAAAAACTGTTTTTT.

The chain recombines TRBV19 with TRBJ1-4; D unresolved. The CDR3 length is 16 residues. Germline loops: CDR1 LNHDA, CDR2 SQIVND (reference sequence). The V end was cut by 2 bases, the J end by 7 bases, with 17 bases between. CDR3 nucleotides: TGTGCCAGTAGTATAAAGGTTGGCGGTGATTTTGAAAAACTGTTTTTT. Encoded protein: CASSIKVGGDFEKLFF.

There are a few counts of this clone. The chain joins TRBV28 to TRBJ1-5; D ambiguous. The germline V gene has CDR1 MDHEN and CDR2 SYDVKM. V dropped 3 bases and J dropped 13 bases, with 10 bases sitting between them. The CDR3 has 11 residues. Here the CDR3 reads CASSFEHNQHF. The CDR3 DNA sequence: TGTGCCAGCAGTTTCGAGCATAATCAGCATTTT.

V usage is TRBV5-6 and J usage is TRBJ2-5; 10 nucleotides align to TRBD1. Germline V gene data show CDR1 as SGHDT and CDR2 as YYEEEE. The V gene end was trimmed by 4 bases and the J gene end by 4 bases; junction bases not matched to a gene: 4. The CDR3 is made up of 14 amino acids. The chain's CDR3 is CASSRRTGGETQYF. The CDR3 DNA follows: TGTGCCAGCAGCCGTAGGACAGGGGGAGAGACCCAGTACTTC.